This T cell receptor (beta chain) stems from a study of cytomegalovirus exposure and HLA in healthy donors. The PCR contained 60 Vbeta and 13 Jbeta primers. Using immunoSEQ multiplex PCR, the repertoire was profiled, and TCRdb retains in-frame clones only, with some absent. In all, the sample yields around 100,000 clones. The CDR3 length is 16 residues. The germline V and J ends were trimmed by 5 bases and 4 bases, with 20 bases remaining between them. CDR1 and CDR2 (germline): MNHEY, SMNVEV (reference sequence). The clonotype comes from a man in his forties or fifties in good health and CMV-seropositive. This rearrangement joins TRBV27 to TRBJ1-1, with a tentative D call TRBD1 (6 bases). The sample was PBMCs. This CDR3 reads CASSPYRVIGGTEAFF. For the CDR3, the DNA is TGTGCCAGCAGTCCATACAGGGTGATCGGCGGCACTGAAGCTTTCTTT.